The subject of this entry is one T cell receptor (beta chain). The antigen remains undetermined. This record comes from a study of post-analysis software for immune sequencing data. Trimming removed 4 bases at V and 5 bases at J, with 21 bases between. The CDR3 contains 16 residues. The germline V gene encodes CDR1 SGHNT and CDR2 YYREEE (reference sequence). The authors incorporated unique molecular identifiers into the TCR beta cDNA libraries. TCRdb redid the calling of the PCR reads with MiXCR, one entry per CDR3 protein. The table shows a few hundred thousand distinct CDR3 sequences, with roughly 38% occurring only once. Findings and caveats of the study: Five or six TRBV segments, TRBV5-6, TRBV5-1 and TRBV20-1 among them, were found more frequent in patients than controls.

This chain links TRBV5-4 with TRBJ2-5, with D possibly being TRBD2 (7 bases). This TCR was recovered from a girl aged 10 to 17 with multiple sclerosis. The sample comprised blood. CDR3 region: CASSQGIAGALETQYF. CDR3 sequence (DNA): TGTGCCAGCAGCCAAGGGATCGCGGGGGCCCTTGAGACCCAGTACTTC. The full variable domain, rest sourced from reference TRBV5-4 and TRBJ2-5, is ETGVTQSPTHLIKTRGQQVTLRCSSQSGHNTVSWYQQALGQGPQFIFQYYREEENGRGNFPPRFSGLQFPNYSSELNVNALELDDSALYLCASSQGIAGALETQYFGPGTRLLVL.